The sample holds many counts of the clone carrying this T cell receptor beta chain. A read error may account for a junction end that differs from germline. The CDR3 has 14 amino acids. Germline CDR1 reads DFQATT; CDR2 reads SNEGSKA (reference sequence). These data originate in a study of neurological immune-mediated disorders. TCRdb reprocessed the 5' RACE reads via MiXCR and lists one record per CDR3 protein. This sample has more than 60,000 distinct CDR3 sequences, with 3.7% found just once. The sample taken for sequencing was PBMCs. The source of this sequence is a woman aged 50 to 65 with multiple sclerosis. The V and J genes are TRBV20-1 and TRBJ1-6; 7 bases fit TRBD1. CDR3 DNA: TGCAGTGCCGCCTCCGGGACAGAGAATTCACCCCTCAACTTT. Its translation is CSAASGTENSPLNF.